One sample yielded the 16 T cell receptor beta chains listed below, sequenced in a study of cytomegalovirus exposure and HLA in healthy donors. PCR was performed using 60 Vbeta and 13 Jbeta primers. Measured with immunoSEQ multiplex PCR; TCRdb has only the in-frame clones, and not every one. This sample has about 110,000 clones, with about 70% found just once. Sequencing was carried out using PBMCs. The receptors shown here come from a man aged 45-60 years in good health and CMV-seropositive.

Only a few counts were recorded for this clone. The chain's CDR3 is CASSLGGALQETQYF. The CDR3 region has the DNA TGCGCCAGCAGCCTCGGTGGAGCGCTGCAAGAGACCCAGTACTTC. The chain uses TRBV5-1 and TRBJ2-5, with D unresolved. Germline V gene lookup returns CDR1 SGHRS and CDR2 YFSETQ. The CDR3 has 15 residues. Trimming took off 4 bases at V and 2 bases at J, with 15 bases between the two ends.

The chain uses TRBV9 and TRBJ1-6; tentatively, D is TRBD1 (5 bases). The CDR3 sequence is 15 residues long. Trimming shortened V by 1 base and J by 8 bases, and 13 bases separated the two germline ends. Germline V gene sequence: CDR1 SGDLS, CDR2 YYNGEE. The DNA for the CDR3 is TGTGCCAGCAGCGTAAGTGGGCAGGGTGATTCACCCCTCCACTTT. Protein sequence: CASSVSGQGDSPLHF.

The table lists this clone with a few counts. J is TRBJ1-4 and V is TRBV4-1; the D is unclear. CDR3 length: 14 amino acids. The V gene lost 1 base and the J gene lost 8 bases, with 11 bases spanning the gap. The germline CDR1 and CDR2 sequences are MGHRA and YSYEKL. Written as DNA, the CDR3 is TGCGCCAGCAGCCAAGGACGAACTACAGAAAAACTGTTTTTT. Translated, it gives CASSQGRTTEKLFF.

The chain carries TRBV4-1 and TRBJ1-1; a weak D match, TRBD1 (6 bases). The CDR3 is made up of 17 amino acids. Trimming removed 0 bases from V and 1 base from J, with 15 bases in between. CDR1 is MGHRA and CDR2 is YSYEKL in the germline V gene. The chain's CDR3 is CASSQDEGRGANTEAFF. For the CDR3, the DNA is TGCGCCAGCAGCCAAGATGAGGGCCGGGGGGCGAACACTGAAGCTTTCTTT.

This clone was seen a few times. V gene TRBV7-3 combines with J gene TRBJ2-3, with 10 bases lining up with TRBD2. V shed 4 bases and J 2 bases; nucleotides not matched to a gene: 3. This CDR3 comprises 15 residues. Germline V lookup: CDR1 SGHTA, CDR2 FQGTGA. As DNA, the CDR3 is TGTGCCAGCAGCTCTCTAGCGGGGGCCACAGATACGCAGTATTTT. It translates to CASSSLAGATDTQYF.

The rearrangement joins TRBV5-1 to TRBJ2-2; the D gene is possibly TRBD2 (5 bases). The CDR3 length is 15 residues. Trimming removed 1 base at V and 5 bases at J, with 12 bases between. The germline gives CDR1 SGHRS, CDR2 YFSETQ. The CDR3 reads CASSLNPRGTGELFF. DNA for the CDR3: TGCGCCAGCAGCTTGAACCCGAGAGGGACCGGGGAGCTGTTTTTT.

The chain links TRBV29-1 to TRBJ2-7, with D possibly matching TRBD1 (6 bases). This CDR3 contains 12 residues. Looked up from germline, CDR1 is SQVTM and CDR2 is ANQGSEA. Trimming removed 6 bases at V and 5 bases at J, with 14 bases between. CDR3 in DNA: TGCAGCGTCCGTAGGTCAGGGGACGAGCAGTACTTC. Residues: CSVRRSGDEQYF.

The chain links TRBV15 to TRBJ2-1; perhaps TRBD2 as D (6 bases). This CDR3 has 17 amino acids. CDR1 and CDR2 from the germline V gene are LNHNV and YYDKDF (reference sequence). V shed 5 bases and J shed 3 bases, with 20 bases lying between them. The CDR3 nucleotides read TGTGCCACCAGCGTACGGTCTAGCGAACCGCTCTACAATGAGCAGTTCTTC. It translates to CATSVRSSEPLYNEQFF.

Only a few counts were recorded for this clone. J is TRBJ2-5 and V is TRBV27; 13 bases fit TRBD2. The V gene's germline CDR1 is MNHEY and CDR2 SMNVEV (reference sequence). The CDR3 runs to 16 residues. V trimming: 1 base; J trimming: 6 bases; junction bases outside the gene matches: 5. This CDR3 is CASSLWAGTSGKTQYF. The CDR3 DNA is TGTGCCAGCAGTTTATGGGCAGGGACTAGCGGGAAGACCCAGTACTTC.

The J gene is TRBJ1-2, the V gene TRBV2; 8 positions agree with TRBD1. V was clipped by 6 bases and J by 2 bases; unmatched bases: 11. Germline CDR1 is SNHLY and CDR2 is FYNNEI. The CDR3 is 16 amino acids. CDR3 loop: CASSLYRQGRNYGYTF. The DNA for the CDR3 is TGTGCCAGCAGCCTTTACCGACAGGGGAGGAACTATGGCTACACCTTC.

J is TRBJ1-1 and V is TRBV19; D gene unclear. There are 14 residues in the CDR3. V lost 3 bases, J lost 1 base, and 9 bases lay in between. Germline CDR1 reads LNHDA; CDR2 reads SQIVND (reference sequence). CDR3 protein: CASSMGGPNTEAFF. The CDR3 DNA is TGTGCCAGTAGTATGGGAGGGCCGAACACTGAAGCTTTCTTT.

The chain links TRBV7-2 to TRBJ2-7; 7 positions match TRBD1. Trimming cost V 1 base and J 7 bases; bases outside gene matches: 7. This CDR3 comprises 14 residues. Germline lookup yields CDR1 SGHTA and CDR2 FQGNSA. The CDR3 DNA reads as TGTGCCAGCAGCTTAGGCAGCAGGGGGTTGGAGCAGTACTTC. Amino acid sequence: CASSLGSRGLEQYF. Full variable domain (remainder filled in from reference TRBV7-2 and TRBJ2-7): GAGVSQSPSNKVTEKGKDVELRCDPISGHTALYWYRQSLGQGLEFLIYFQGNSAPDKSGLPSDRFSAERTGGSVSTLTIQRTQQEDSAVYLCASSLGSRGLEQYFGPGTRLTVT.

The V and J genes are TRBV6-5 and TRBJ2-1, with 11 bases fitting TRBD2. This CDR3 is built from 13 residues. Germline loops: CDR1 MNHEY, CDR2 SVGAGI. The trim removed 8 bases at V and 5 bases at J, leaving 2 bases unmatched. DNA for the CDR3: TGTGCCAGCGGGACTAGCGGCCACAATGAGCAGTTCTTC. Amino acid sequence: CASGTSGHNEQFF.

CDR3 DNA: TGCGCCAGCAGCCTCCGACAGGGGCAATTTAACTATGGCTACACCTTC. Amino acid sequence: CASSLRQGQFNYGYTF. V and J are TRBV4-1 and TRBJ1-2, with 8 positions matching TRBD1. Germline trimming cut 4 bases from V and 1 base from J; bases unmatched to any gene: 8. Germline assignment: CDR1 MGHRA and CDR2 YSYEKL. The CDR3 is 16 residues long.

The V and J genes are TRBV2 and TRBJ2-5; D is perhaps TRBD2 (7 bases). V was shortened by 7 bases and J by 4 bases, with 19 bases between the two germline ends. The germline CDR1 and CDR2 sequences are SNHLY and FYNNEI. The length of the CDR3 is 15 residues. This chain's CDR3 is CASNQEGGIGETQYF. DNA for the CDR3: TGTGCCAGCAATCAGGAGGGGGGGATTGGAGAGACCCAGTACTTC.

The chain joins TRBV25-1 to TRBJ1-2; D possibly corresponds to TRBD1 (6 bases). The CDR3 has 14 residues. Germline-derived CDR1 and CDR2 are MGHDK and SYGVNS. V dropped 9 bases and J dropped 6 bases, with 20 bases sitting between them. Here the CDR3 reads CASSKAGARNGYTF. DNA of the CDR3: TGTGCCAGTTCTAAGGCGGGGGCACGGAATGGCTACACCTTC.